Below are 18 T cell receptor beta chains sequenced from a single sample in a study of blood T cell repertoires in COVID-19. TCRdb's copy holds only in-frame clones and misses some; the assay was immunoSEQ multiplex PCR. The sample has about 170,000 clones, about 85% seen once. The sample taken for sequencing was peripheral blood. The source of these receptors is a man older than 75 with COVID-19, enrolled during active disease.

V gene TRBV3-1 (or the pseudogene TRBV3-2) combines with J gene TRBJ1-3, with D tentatively TRBD1 (6 bases). Germline assignment: CDR1 LGHDT and CDR2 YNNKEL (reference sequence). The CDR3 loop spans 15 amino acids. The ends were cut back, 2 bases at V and 4 bases at J, with 12 bases in the middle. CDR3 in DNA: TGTGCCAGCAGCCAACGAACAGGGCCAGGAAACACCATATATTTT. This gives the protein CASSQRTGPGNTIYF.

The V and J genes are TRBV11-3 and TRBJ1-6, with a tentative D call TRBD1 (6 bases). The CDR3 length is 14 residues. Trimming cost V 3 bases and J 8 bases, with 11 bases left between them. The germline V gene encodes CDR1 SGHNT and CDR2 YENEEA. This CDR3 is CASSFRTDDSPLHF. CDR3 in DNA: TGTGCCAGCAGCTTTCGGACAGACGATTCACCCCTCCACTTT.

This clone was found once. The chain has TRBV6-2 or TRBV6-3 and TRBJ1-1; D gene uncertain. The CDR3 totals 13 residues. Germline V lookup: CDR1 MNHEY, CDR2 SVGEGT. With 6 bases removed from V and 5 bases from J, the gap between germline ends came to 13 bases. CDR3 sequence: CASSPPLRTEAFF. The CDR3 DNA is TGTGCCAGCAGCCCCCCATTGAGGACTGAAGCTTTCTTT.

The chain uses TRBV5-4 and TRBJ2-5, with 10 bases matching TRBD1. The length of the CDR3 is 15 residues. Germline CDR1 and CDR2: SGHNT and YYREEE (reference sequence). Unmatched junction bases numbered 8, after V lost 4 bases and J lost 5 bases. Here the CDR3 DNA reads TGTGCCAGCAGCACTGAAGGACAGGGGGGGGAGACCCAGTACTTC. This translates into CASSTEGQGGETQYF.

The V call is TRBV19, the J call TRBJ2-1; no clear D. Germline-derived CDR1 and CDR2 are LNHDA and SQIVND (reference sequence). The V gene lost 1 base and the J gene lost 7 bases, with 2 bases spanning the gap. The CDR3 is made up of 11 amino acids. The CDR3 here is CASSIANEQFF. In DNA, the CDR3 is TGTGCCAGTAGTATAGCGAATGAGCAGTTCTTC.

The CDR3 bases are TGTGCCAGCAGTGAAACTTTGGGGGGGCCCTATGGCTACACCTTC. This codes for CASSETLGGPYGYTF. J is TRBJ1-2 and V is TRBV6-1, with TRBD1 as a possible D gene (6 bases). V shed 2 bases and J shed 4 bases, with 14 bases lying between them. The CDR3 is 15 amino acids. CDR1 MNHNS and CDR2 SASEGT come from the germline V gene.

V usage is TRBV12-3 or TRBV12-4 and J usage is TRBJ2-7; no clear D gene. The CDR3 length is 13 residues. V lost 3 bases and J 7 bases, leaving 13 bases between the germline ends. The CDR3 reads CASSLGRSLEQYF. In DNA, the CDR3 is TGTGCCAGCAGTTTGGGCAGATCGCTGGAGCAGTACTTC.

The chain joins TRBV18 to TRBJ2-6, with D perhaps TRBD2 (5 bases). Germline-derived CDR1 and CDR2 are KGHSH and LQKENI. Trimming stripped 4 bases from V and 0 bases from J, with 7 bases between. This CDR3 spans 15 amino acids. CDR3: CASSRTSSGANVLTF. The CDR3 nucleotides read TGTGCCAGCTCACGCACTAGCTCTGGGGCCAACGTCCTGACTTTC. The whole variable domain, remainder taken from reference TRBV18 and TRBJ2-6, is NAGVMQNPRHLVRRRGQEARLRCSPMKGHSHVYWYRQLPEEGLKFMVYLQKENIIDESGMPKERFSAEFPKEGPSILRIQQVVRGDSAAYFCASSRTSSGANVLTFGAGSRLTVL.

The CDR3 spells CASSDLTRAEAFF. CDR3 nucleotide sequence: TGCGCCAGCAGTGATCTGACCCGGGCTGAAGCTTTCTTT. J is TRBJ1-1 and V is TRBV10-2; D is unclear. CDR1 is WSHSY and CDR2 is SAAADI in the germline V gene. V was cut by 3 bases and J by 6 bases, with 11 bases left in between. This CDR3 spans 13 amino acids.

This clone has only one observation. J is TRBJ2-7 and V is TRBV19, with 10 bases lining up with TRBD1. Trimming cost V 4 bases and J 0 bases; bases outside gene matches: 6. Germline CDR1 LNHDA, CDR2 SQIVND (reference sequence). CDR3 length: 16 amino acids. The CDR3, as DNA: TGTGCCAGTAGTACCCGGGACAGGGGTTACTCCTACGAGCAGTACTTC. Amino acids: CASSTRDRGYSYEQYF. The entire variable domain, with the rest obtained from reference TRBV19 and TRBJ2-7, is as follows: DGGITQSPKYLFRKEGQNVTLSCEQNLNHDAMYWYRQDPGQGLRLIYYSQIVNDFQKGDIAEGYSVSREKKESFPLTVTSAQKNPTAFYLCASSTRDRGYSYEQYFGPGTRLTVT.

This clone was observed a few times. The V and J genes are TRBV19 and TRBJ2-2; D might be TRBD1 (6 bases). The CDR3 contains 14 residues. V dropped 3 bases and J dropped 6 bases, with 11 bases sitting between them. The germline V gene has CDR1 LNHDA and CDR2 SQIVND (reference sequence). The chain's CDR3 is CASSMRDMPGELFF. The CDR3 nucleotides are TGTGCCAGTAGTATGAGGGACATGCCCGGGGAGCTGTTTTTT.

This rearrangement joins TRBV15 to TRBJ2-4; 9 bases are a match to TRBD2. Germline lookup yields CDR1 LNHNV and CDR2 YYDKDF (reference sequence). CDR3 length: 19 amino acids. V lost 0 bases to trimming and J lost 0 bases; unmatched junction nucleotides: 9. CDR3: CATSRDRASGVSAKNIQYF. CDR3 coding DNA: TGTGCCACCAGCAGAGATCGGGCTAGCGGGGTTTCAGCCAAAAACATTCAGTACTTC.

The chain is built from TRBV10-3 and TRBJ1-5, with 8 nucleotides matching TRBD1. The germline gives CDR1 ENHRY, CDR2 SYGVKD. The ends lost 4 bases at V and 7 bases at J; junction bases unmatched: 3. The CDR3 is 13 amino acids. This chain's CDR3 is CAISADRVQPQHF. In nucleotides, the CDR3 is TGTGCCATCAGTGCGGACAGGGTACAGCCCCAGCATTTT.

V and J are TRBV5-1 and TRBJ2-3; 8 bases are a match to TRBD1. The CDR3 has 14 amino acids. Germline V gene lookup returns CDR1 SGHRS and CDR2 YFSETQ. Trimming at V came to 3 bases and at J to 1 base, leaving 1 base not matched to a gene. CDR3: CASSSDRGTDTQYF. The CDR3 nucleotides are TGCGCCAGCAGCTCGGACAGGGGCACAGATACGCAGTATTTT.

V and J are TRBV18 and TRBJ1-1; D is perhaps TRBD1 (6 bases). V was clipped by 4 bases and J by 3 bases, with 15 bases between them. The germline V gene encodes CDR1 KGHSH and CDR2 LQKENI. The CDR3 is 15 residues long. Here the CDR3 reads CASSRSTGLDTEAFF. The CDR3 bases are TGTGCCAGCTCACGTTCAACAGGGCTAGACACTGAAGCTTTCTTT.

The chain employs TRBV19 and TRBJ1-5, with a tentative D call TRBD1 (6 bases). Between the trimmed V and J ends, which lost 11 bases and 6 bases, there was a span of 20 bases. This CDR3 contains 14 residues. CDR1 LNHDA and CDR2 SQIVND come from the germline V gene (reference sequence). The CDR3 DNA follows: TGTGCCGGGTCGGGCAGGGGTTCTGGTCAGCCCCAGCATTTT. This gives the protein CAGSGRGSGQPQHF.

The V and J genes are TRBV6-1 and TRBJ2-5; D possibly corresponds to TRBD2 (5 bases). Trimming took 2 bases from V and 4 from J, leaving 8 bases between them. The CDR3 sequence is 13 residues long. CDR1 and CDR2 (germline): MNHNS, SASEGT. The CDR3 DNA sequence: TGTGCCAGCAGTGAAACTAGTGTAGAGACCCAGTACTTC. Amino acid sequence: CASSETSVETQYF.

This sequence joins TRBV7-2 and TRBJ1-3, with a possible D match to TRBD1 (5 bases). V shed 1 base and J shed 2 bases, with 9 bases lying between them. From germline, CDR1 is SGHTA and CDR2 FQGNSA. This CDR3 region has 15 residues. The CDR3 loop is CASSLDPGPGNTIYF. The CDR3 DNA sequence: TGTGCCAGCAGCTTAGATCCAGGGCCTGGAAACACCATATATTTT.